This passage covers 21 T cell receptor beta chains from one sample sequenced in a study of radiation and T cells in renal cell carcinoma. The sample's time point: blood 2 weeks post-SBRT. Treatment here: 15 Gy SBRT to primary tumor, nephrectomy 4 weeks later. TCRdb's table, derived via immunoSEQ multiplex PCR, lists solely in-frame clones and lacks some. There are about 150,000 clones in the sample; about 91% occur only once, and 10% to 15% lies in the top ten. The sample consisted of blood, taken from a patient whose treatment included radiotherapy and nephrectomy. The receptor source for this set is a woman aged 45-65 years with renal cell carcinoma.

Concerning this clone: Distinct nucleotide sequences in the sample also encode this CDR3. The chain combines TRBV18 with TRBJ1-2, with D hard to call. With 2 bases removed from V and 2 bases from J, the gap between germline ends came to 9 bases. Germline V CDR1 and CDR2: KGHSH, LQKENI. The CDR3 consists of 14 residues. CDR3 nucleotides: TGTGCCAGCTCACCAAAGAACGGCAACTATGGCTACACCTTC. Protein product: CASSPKNGNYGYTF.

The J gene is TRBJ2-5, the V gene TRBV5-1, with TRBD1 identical over 7 bases. CDR3 length: 18 residues. Losses at the gene ends were 2 bases for V and 5 bases for J; bases not matched to a gene: 18. CDR1 and CDR2 (germline): SGHRS, YFSETQ. This chain's CDR3 is CASSFTPGQSNSQETQYF. The CDR3 nucleotides read TGCGCCAGCAGCTTTACTCCGGGACAGAGCAACTCCCAGGAGACCCAGTACTTC.

This chain joins TRBV4-1 and TRBJ2-7; no clear D. Deletions cut 0 bases from V and 5 bases from J, with 11 bases between. This CDR3 is 14 amino acids long. Germline V lookup: CDR1 MGHRA, CDR2 YSYEKL. The CDR3 region has the DNA TGCGCCAGCAGCCAAGAACGGGCAAGTCACGAGCAGTACTTC. As protein: CASSQERASHEQYF.

The chain links TRBV2 to TRBJ1-2; 7 bases agree with TRBD1. The CDR3 length is 14 residues. The ends lost 6 bases at V and 8 bases at J; junction bases unmatched: 12. Germline V lookup: CDR1 SNHLY, CDR2 FYNNEI. The CDR3, as DNA: TGTGCCAGCAGCGTTCCAGGGGGGTGGAGAGGCTACACCTTC. It specifies CASSVPGGWRGYTF.

CDR3 nucleotide sequence: TGTGCCAGCAGCTTTCAGACAGACTTTACTACCATCAATCAGCCCCAGCATTTT. This encodes CASSFQTDFTTINQPQHF. This chain connects TRBV5-4 to TRBJ1-5; the D gene is possibly TRBD1 (5 bases). Germline CDR1 and CDR2: SGHNT and YYREEE (reference sequence). Trimming left V 2 bases short and J 3 bases short, with 21 bases between. The CDR3 spans 18 residues. Combining the CDR3 with reference TRBV5-4 and TRBJ1-5 gives the whole variable domain ETGVTQSPTHLIKTRGQQVTLRCSSQSGHNTVSWYQQALGQGPQFIFQYYREEENGRGNFPPRFSGLQFPNYSSELNVNALELDDSALYLCASSFQTDFTTINQPQHFGDGTRLSIL.

The chain is built from TRBV12-5 and TRBJ2-7; 7 bases agree with TRBD1. The germline V gene has CDR1 LGHNT and CDR2 FRNRAP. Losses at the gene ends were 1 base for V and 2 bases for J; bases not matched to a gene: 5. The CDR3 runs to 15 residues. The CDR3 sequence: CASGLDYRGTYEQYF. The CDR3 DNA is TGTGCTAGTGGTTTGGACTACAGGGGAACCTACGAGCAGTACTTC.

CDR3 protein: CASGRLNTEAFF. DNA of the CDR3: TGTGCCAGCGGCCGGTTGAACACTGAAGCTTTCTTT. V usage is TRBV25-1 and J usage is TRBJ1-1; D gene ambiguous. This CDR3 is 12 amino acids long. V gave up 8 bases and J gave up 0 bases, with 7 bases separating them. The germline V gene encodes CDR1 MGHDK and CDR2 SYGVNS.

The chain recombines TRBV4-3 with TRBJ1-4; D remains unclear. CDR3 length: 15 amino acids. The V gene lost 1 base and the J gene lost 4 bases, with 10 bases spanning the gap. Germline V gene sequence: CDR1 LGHNA, CDR2 YSLEER. The CDR3 is CASSQVNSHNEKLFF. In DNA form, the CDR3 reads TGCGCCAGCAGCCAAGTAAACAGCCATAATGAAAAACTGTTTTTT.

In regard to this clone: The same CDR3 can be traced to other DNA sequences in this sample. The chain employs TRBV9 and TRBJ2-7; unclear D gene. The V and J ends lost 0 bases and 3 bases respectively, with 1 base between them. Germline CDR1 reads SGDLS; CDR2 reads YYNGEE. This CDR3 contains 11 residues. Here the CDR3 reads CASSVDYEQYF. The CDR3 DNA sequence: TGTGCCAGCAGCGTAGACTACGAGCAGTACTTC.

The rearrangement links TRBV7-9 to TRBJ1-1, with TRBD1 as a possible D gene (6 bases). Germline CDR1 is SEHNR and CDR2 is FQNEAQ (reference sequence). This CDR3 spans 13 amino acids. Trimming pared 5 bases from V and 1 base from J, leaving 8 bases between. The CDR3 sequence is CASSRQENTEAFF. CDR3 nucleotides: TGTGCCAGCAGCCGACAGGAGAACACTGAAGCTTTCTTT.

This sequence joins TRBV9 and TRBJ1-2; 7 bases fit TRBD1. This CDR3 is 17 amino acids long. Germline lookup yields CDR1 SGDLS and CDR2 YYNGEE. The V segment lost 3 bases and the J segment 0 bases; nucleotides outside the gene matches: 11. This CDR3 reads CASSARGQDDSNYGYTF. CDR3 in DNA: TGTGCCAGCAGCGCCCGCGGACAGGACGACTCTAACTATGGCTACACCTTC.

V and J are TRBV4-1 and TRBJ2-1; D uncertain. V lost 0 bases and J lost 0, with 12 bases in between. In germline, CDR1 is MGHRA, CDR2 YSYEKL. The CDR3 runs to 17 residues. The CDR3 sequence is CASSQDRAVSSYNEQFF. In DNA, the CDR3 is TGCGCCAGCAGCCAAGATAGGGCTGTTAGCTCCTACAATGAGCAGTTCTTC.

The chain is built from TRBV4-3 and TRBJ1-4; D not certain. The CDR3 is made up of 14 amino acids. Trimming removed 0 bases from V and 14 bases from J, with 16 bases in between. The V gene's germline CDR1 is LGHNA and CDR2 YSLEER. This chain's CDR3 is CASSQDLRSERLFF. In DNA form, the CDR3 reads TGCGCCAGCAGCCAAGACCTACGGTCGGAAAGGCTGTTTTTT.

This clone was seen a single time. The chain couples TRBV9 to TRBJ2-1; 7 nucleotides align to TRBD2. Germline CDR1 and CDR2: SGDLS and YYNGEE. The CDR3 runs 17 residues. The J segment lost 6 bases and the V segment lost 3 bases, leaving 15 bases of the junction unmatched. DNA for the CDR3: TGTGCCAGCAGCGAGCCGCGGGGGTCCTCGATCGGCAATGAGCAGTTCTTC. Its protein is CASSEPRGSSIGNEQFF.

The genes are TRBV4-3 and TRBJ1-1; D unclear. The length of the CDR3 is 15 residues. The germline V gene encodes CDR1 LGHNA and CDR2 YSLEER. V lost 0 bases and J 3 bases, leaving 11 bases between the germline ends. The chain's CDR3 is CASSQDGLIDTEAFF. CDR3 nucleotide sequence: TGCGCCAGCAGCCAAGATGGGCTCATTGACACTGAAGCTTTCTTT.

This rearrangement joins TRBV11-1 to TRBJ2-1; D may be TRBD1 (5 bases). Trimming stripped 1 base from V and 10 bases from J, with 14 bases between. Germline V lookup: CDR1 SGHAT, CDR2 FQDESV (reference sequence). This CDR3 spans 14 amino acids. CDR3 amino acids: CASSLGQGSEEQFF. CDR3 DNA: TGTGCCAGCAGCTTAGGGCAGGGAAGTGAAGAGCAGTTCTTC.

This clone has a single count. J is TRBJ2-2 and V is TRBV19; D is uncertain. Germline V lookup: CDR1 LNHDA, CDR2 SQIVND (reference sequence). The V end was cut by 2 bases, the J end by 3 bases, with 10 bases between. The CDR3 contains 15 residues. DNA of the CDR3: TGTGCCAGTAGTATATTGCGGCAGTACACCGGGGAGCTGTTTTTT. Protein sequence: CASSILRQYTGELFF.

This chain joins TRBV4-1 and TRBJ1-2; 11 nucleotides line up with TRBD1. The trim removed 0 bases at V and 2 bases at J, leaving 5 bases unmatched. From germline, CDR1 is MGHRA and CDR2 YSYEKL. The CDR3 is made up of 17 amino acids. CDR3 in DNA: TGCGCCAGCAGCCAAGACCGGGACAGGGGGTCCAACTATGGCTACACCTTC. Encoded protein: CASSQDRDRGSNYGYTF.

The chain employs TRBV9 and TRBJ1-2; TRBD1 agrees at 8 bases. The CDR3 consists of 17 residues. V gave up 0 bases and J gave up 4 bases; unmatched junction bases: 11. Germline V gene lookup returns CDR1 SGDLS and CDR2 YYNGEE. The CDR3 sequence: CASSVVGTGPGSYGYTF. The DNA of the CDR3 is TGTGCCAGCAGCGTAGTAGGGACAGGCCCTGGAAGCTATGGCTACACCTTC.

The gene calls are TRBV5-1 and TRBJ1-1; D call uncertain. Germline CDR1 SGHRS, CDR2 YFSETQ. The CDR3 has 13 amino acids. Between the trimmed V and J ends, which lost 0 bases and 7 bases, there was a span of 10 bases. CDR3 in DNA: TGCGCCAGCAGCTTGGGTCCAGGCCTTGAAGCTTTCTTT. Its translation: CASSLGPGLEAFF.

This clone was seen only once. The V and J genes are TRBV7-9 and TRBJ1-4; D is unresolved. The CDR3 is 14 residues long. The germline gives CDR1 SEHNR, CDR2 FQNEAQ (reference sequence). Deletions cut 3 bases from V and 4 bases from J, with 9 bases between. CDR3 nucleotides: TGTGCCAGCAGCTTTGGACGGAGTAATGAAAAACTGTTTTTT. This sequence encodes CASSFGRSNEKLFF.